Listed below are T cell receptor beta chains from one sample, sequenced in a study of T cells in localized non-small cell lung cancer. The method was immunoSEQ multiplex PCR; TCRdb's version includes in-frame clones alone and lacks a portion of them. The profile covers over 30,000 clones, with 90% appearing a single time and around 3.9% taken by the ten largest. The source material was peripheral blood, sampled before any cancer treatment. The receptor source for this set is a man aged 40 to 69 with stage I lung adenocarcinoma. Both conserved end residues are part of each CDR3. D genes are given only for firm matches. Some rows mark clone size as missing; the rest say once, few, many or name a class of expanded clone.

v_call	j_call	d_call	clone_size	cdr3_aa	cdr3_nt
TRBV19	TRBJ1-4	.	.	CASRGFLSGTNEKLFF	TGTGCCAGTAGGGGCTTTCTGAGCGGAACTAATGAAAAACTGTTTTTT
TRBV5-1	TRBJ2-3	.	.	CASSLMVTRGQLASTDTQYF	TGCGCCAGCAGCTTGATGGTAACCAGGGGTCAATTGGCCAGCACAGATACGCAGTATTTT
TRBV13	TRBJ1-2	.	.	CASTREPGDGGYTF	TGTGCCAGCACCCGAGAGCCAGGGGATGGGGGCTACACCTTC
TRBV5-6	TRBJ2-1	.	.	CASSSGQQKQFF	TGTGCCAGCAGCTCCGGACAGCAAAAGCAGTTCTTC
TRBV25-1	TRBJ1-2	.	.	CASSELQGMEDGYTF	TGTGCCAGCAGTGAATTGCAGGGAATGGAGGATGGCTACACCTTC
TRBV5-6	TRBJ2-3	.	.	CASSLSKEFTDTQYF	TGTGCCAGCAGCTTGTCAAAGGAATTCACAGATACGCAGTATTTT
TRBV10-1	TRBJ1-1	TRBD1	.	CASSESMDRGAFF	TGCGCCAGCAGTGAGTCGATGGACAGGGGAGCTTTCTTT
TRBV5-1	TRBJ2-5	.	.	CASSFRTEETQYF	TGCGCCAGCAGCTTCCGGACAGAAGAGACCCAGTACTTC
TRBV5-1	TRBJ2-3	TRBD1	.	CASSLGTGGSSDTQYF	TGCGCCAGCAGCTTGGGGACAGGGGGCTCCTCAGATACGCAGTATTTT
TRBV30	TRBJ1-5	.	.	CAWGSNLNQPQHF	TGTGCCTGGGGTTCAAATCTCAATCAGCCCCAGCATTTT
TRBV5-1	TRBJ2-7	.	.	CASSLELGGGGEQYF	TGCGCCAGCAGCTTGGAGTTGGGGGGCGGCGGGGAGCAGTACTTC
TRBV10-3	TRBJ1-1	.	.	CAISESGDRNTEAFF	TGTGCCATCAGTGAGTCAGGGGACCGGAACACTGAAGCTTTCTTT
TRBV29-1	TRBJ2-7	TRBD2	once	CSVDILAGLSYEQYF	TGCAGCGTTGATATACTAGCGGGCCTCTCCTACGAGCAGTACTTC
TRBV6-1	TRBJ2-5	.	.	CASSEPLVQETQYF	TGTGCCAGCAGTGAGCCCCTAGTGCAAGAGACCCAGTACTTC
TRBV6-1	TRBJ1-1	TRBD1	.	CASSEKGAGGISGGNTEAFF	TGTGCCAGCAGTGAAAAGGGGGCAGGGGGTATTTCGGGAGGGAACACTGAAGCTTTCTTT
TRBV5-6	TRBJ2-3	.	.	CASSLYARDSLTDTQYF	TGTGCCAGCAGCTTGTACGCGCGGGACAGCCTCACAGATACGCAGTATTTT
TRBV6-4	TRBJ2-3	TRBD2	.	CASSDAPSGGSTDTQYF	TGTGCCAGCAGTGACGCCCCTAGCGGGGGTTCCACAGATACGCAGTATTTT
TRBV30	TRBJ1-5	TRBD1	once	CAWAAGTGLDQPQHF	TGTGCCTGGGCGGCCGGGACAGGGTTGGATCAGCCCCAGCATTTT
TRBV6-5	TRBJ1-2	.	.	CASSYGSGQTDGYTF	TGTGCCAGCAGTTACGGATCCGGACAGACCGATGGCTACACCTTC
TRBV6-1	TRBJ1-3	.	once	CASSAAGISGNTIYF	TGTGCCAGCAGCGCAGCAGGAATATCTGGAAACACCATATATTTT
TRBV5-1	TRBJ2-1	TRBD1	.	CASRIGTGSVSEQFF	TGCGCCAGCAGAATCGGGACAGGGTCGGTTTCTGAGCAGTTCTTC
TRBV10-3	TRBJ2-1	.	.	CASRGGSYNEQFF	TGTGCCTCCAGAGGCGGCTCCTACAATGAGCAGTTCTTC
TRBV9	TRBJ2-3	.	.	CASSQEGTSTSTDTQYF	TGTGCCAGCAGCCAAGAAGGGACATCGACTAGCACAGATACGCAGTATTTT
TRBV2	TRBJ2-2	.	.	CASSEGRIPSNTGELFF	TGTGCCAGCAGTGAAGGCAGGATTCCTTCGAACACCGGGGAGCTGTTTTTT
TRBV29-1	TRBJ2-5	TRBD1	.	CSVNSGTGETQYF	TGCAGCGTGAACTCCGGGACAGGGGAGACCCAGTACTTC
TRBV10-1	TRBJ1-1	.	few	CASSELRGWAFF	TGCGCCAGCAGTGAGCTCCGCGGGTGGGCTTTCTTT
TRBV7-9	TRBJ1-2	.	.	CASSPERTYGYTF	TGTGCCAGCAGCCCGGAGCGGACCTATGGCTACACCTTC
TRBV10-1	TRBJ2-3	TRBD2	.	CASSESLGSGGTDTQYF	TGCGCCAGCAGTGAGTCTCTGGGTAGCGGGGGAACAGATACGCAGTATTTT
TRBV9	TRBJ1-1	TRBD1	.	CASSPGTVTEAFF	TGTGCCAGCAGCCCTGGGACAGTAACTGAAGCTTTCTTT
TRBV6-5	TRBJ1-2	.	.	CASRTAIHNYGYTF	TGTGCCAGCAGAACAGCAATTCATAACTATGGCTACACCTTC
TRBV5-1	TRBJ2-7	.	once	CASSLQGSYEQYF	TGCGCCAGCAGCCTCCAGGGTTCCTACGAGCAGTACTTC
TRBV25-1	TRBJ1-1	.	.	CARSGQKAFF	TGTGCCAGGTCTGGACAGAAAGCTTTCTTT
TRBV11-3	TRBJ2-5	TRBD1	.	CASSSGTGTEGTQYF	TGTGCCAGCAGCTCCGGGACCGGGACAGAGGGGACCCAGTACTTC
TRBV5-1	TRBJ2-2	.	.	CASSPFNRNTGELFF	TGCGCCAGCAGCCCCTTTAACAGGAACACCGGGGAGCTGTTTTTT
TRBV5-1	TRBJ2-7	.	.	CASSGRYEQYF	TGCGCCAGCAGCGGTCGGTACGAGCAGTACTTC
TRBV7-6	TRBJ2-5	.	once	CASSTHWGRDQTQYF	TGTGCCAGCAGCACCCACTGGGGTAGGGATCAGACCCAGTACTTC
TRBV11-3	TRBJ2-7	.	.	CASSSRGGNYEQYF	TGTGCCAGCAGCTCCCGGGGCGGGAACTACGAGCAGTACTTC
TRBV7-9	TRBJ2-3	TRBD2	.	CASTSSMLGRADTQYF	TGTGCCAGCACCAGCTCGATGTTAGGGAGGGCAGATACGCAGTATTTT
TRBV18	TRBJ1-5	.	.	CASSARHGQNQPQHF	TGTGCCAGCTCAGCCAGACACGGACAGAATCAGCCCCAGCATTTT
TRBV1	TRBJ2-5	.	.	CTSWGTETQYF	TGCACCAGCTGGGGGACAGAGACCCAGTACTTC
TRBV6-1	TRBJ1-2	.	once	CASSEWSAQANYGYTF	TGTGCCAGCAGTGAATGGTCAGCACAAGCTAACTATGGCTACACCTTC
TRBV2	TRBJ2-1	.	.	CASSATSYNEQFF	TGTGCCAGCAGTGCCACAAGTTACAATGAGCAGTTCTTC
TRBV7-2	TRBJ2-2	.	.	CASSLGQVFTGELFF	TGTGCCAGCAGCTTAGGACAGGTGTTCACCGGGGAGCTGTTTTTT
TRBV7-8	TRBJ2-1	TRBD2	.	CASSMTSSNEQFF	TGTGCCAGCAGCATGACTAGCAGTAATGAGCAGTTCTTC
TRBV5-1	TRBJ2-2	.	once	CASSARNTGELFF	TGCGCCAGCAGCGCCAGGAACACCGGGGAGCTGTTTTTT
TRBV6-5	TRBJ1-1	TRBD1	.	CASSPGQGMGVAFF	TGTGCCAGCAGCCCCGGACAGGGGATGGGAGTAGCTTTCTTT
TRBV5-4	TRBJ2-3	TRBD2	.	CASSLQGLAETDTQYF	TGTGCCAGCAGCTTGCAGGGACTAGCGGAAACAGATACGCAGTATTTT
TRBV9	TRBJ2-5	.	.	CASSVSSEETQYF	TGTGCCAGCAGCGTTTCTAGCGAGGAGACCCAGTACTTC
TRBV19	TRBJ2-1	.	.	CASRSPGEQFF	TGTGCCAGTAGATCCCCCGGTGAGCAGTTCTTC
TRBV18	TRBJ1-1	.	.	CASSPVTEMNTEAFF	TGTGCCAGCTCCCCAGTGACAGAAATGAACACTGAAGCTTTCTTT
TRBV7-8	TRBJ2-1	TRBD2	.	CASSPLAGTSVNEQFF	TGTGCCAGCAGCCCGCTAGCGGGGACCTCTGTCAATGAGCAGTTCTTC